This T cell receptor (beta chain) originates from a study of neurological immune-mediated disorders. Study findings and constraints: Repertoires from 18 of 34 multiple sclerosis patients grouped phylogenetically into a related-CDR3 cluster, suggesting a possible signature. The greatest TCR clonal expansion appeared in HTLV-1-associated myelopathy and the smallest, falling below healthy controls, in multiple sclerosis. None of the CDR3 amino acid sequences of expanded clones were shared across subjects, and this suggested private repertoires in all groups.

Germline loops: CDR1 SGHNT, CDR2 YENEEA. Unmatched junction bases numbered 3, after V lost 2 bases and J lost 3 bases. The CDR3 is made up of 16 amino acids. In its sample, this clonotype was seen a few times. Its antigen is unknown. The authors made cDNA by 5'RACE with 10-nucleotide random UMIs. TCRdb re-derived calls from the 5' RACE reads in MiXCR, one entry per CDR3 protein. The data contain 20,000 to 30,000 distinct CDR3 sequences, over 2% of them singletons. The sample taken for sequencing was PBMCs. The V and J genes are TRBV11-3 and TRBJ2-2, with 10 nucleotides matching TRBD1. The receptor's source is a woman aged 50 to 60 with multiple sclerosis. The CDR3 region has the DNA TGTGCCAGCAGCTTATATGGGACAGGGGACACCGGGGAGCTGTTTTTT. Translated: CASSLYGTGDTGELFF.